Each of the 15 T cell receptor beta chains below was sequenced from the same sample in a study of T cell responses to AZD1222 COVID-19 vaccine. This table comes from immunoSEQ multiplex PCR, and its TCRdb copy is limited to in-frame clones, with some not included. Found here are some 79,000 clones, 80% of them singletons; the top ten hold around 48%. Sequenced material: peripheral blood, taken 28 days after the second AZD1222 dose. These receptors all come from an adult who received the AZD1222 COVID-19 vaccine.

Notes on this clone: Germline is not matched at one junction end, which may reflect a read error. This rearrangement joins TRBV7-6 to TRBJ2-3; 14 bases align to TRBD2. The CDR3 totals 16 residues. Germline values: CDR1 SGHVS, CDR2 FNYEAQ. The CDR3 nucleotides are TGTGCCAGCAGCGTAGCCGGGACTAGCGGGGGTAATACGCAGTATTTT. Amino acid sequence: CASSVAGTSGGNTQYF.

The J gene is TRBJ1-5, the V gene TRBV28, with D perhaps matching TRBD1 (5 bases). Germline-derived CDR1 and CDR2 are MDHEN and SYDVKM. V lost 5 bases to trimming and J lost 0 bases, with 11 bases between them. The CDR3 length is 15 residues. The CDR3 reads CASSVVRGSNQPQHF. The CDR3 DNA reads TGTGCCAGCAGTGTAGTGAGGGGTAGCAATCAGCCCCAGCATTTT. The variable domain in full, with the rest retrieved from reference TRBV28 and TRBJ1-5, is DVKVTQSSRYLVKRTGEKVFLECVQDMDHENMFWYRQDPGLGLRLIYFSYDVKMKEKGDIPEGYSVSREKKERFSLILESASTNQTSMYLCASSVVRGSNQPQHFGDGTRLSIL.

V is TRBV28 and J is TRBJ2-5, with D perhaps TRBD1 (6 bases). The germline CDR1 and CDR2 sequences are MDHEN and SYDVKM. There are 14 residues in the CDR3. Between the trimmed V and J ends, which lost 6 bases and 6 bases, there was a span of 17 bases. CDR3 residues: CASSLLGGLQTQYF. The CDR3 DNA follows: TGTGCCAGCAGCCTTTTAGGGGGTTTGCAGACCCAGTACTTC. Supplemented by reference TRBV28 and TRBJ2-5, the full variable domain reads DVKVTQSSRYLVKRTGEKVFLECVQDMDHENMFWYRQDPGLGLRLIYFSYDVKMKEKGDIPEGYSVSREKKERFSLILESASTNQTSMYLCASSLLGGLQTQYFGPGTRLLVL.

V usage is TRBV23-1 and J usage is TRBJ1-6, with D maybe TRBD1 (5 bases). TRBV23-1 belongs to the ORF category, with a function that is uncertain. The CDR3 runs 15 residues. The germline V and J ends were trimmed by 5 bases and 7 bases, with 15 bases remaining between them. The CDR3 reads CASSRGIGLNSPLHF. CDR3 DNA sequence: TGCGCCAGCAGTAGGGGTATAGGACTAAATTCACCCCTCCACTTT.

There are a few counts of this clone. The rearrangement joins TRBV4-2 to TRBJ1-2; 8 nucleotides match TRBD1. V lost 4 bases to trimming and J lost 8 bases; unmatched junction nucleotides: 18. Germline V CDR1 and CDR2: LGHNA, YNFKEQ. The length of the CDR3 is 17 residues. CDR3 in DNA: TGTGCCAGCAGCCCAGGGGCAGGGGGCGCCGCAGTTATGGGCTACACCTTC. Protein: CASSPGAGGAAVMGYTF.

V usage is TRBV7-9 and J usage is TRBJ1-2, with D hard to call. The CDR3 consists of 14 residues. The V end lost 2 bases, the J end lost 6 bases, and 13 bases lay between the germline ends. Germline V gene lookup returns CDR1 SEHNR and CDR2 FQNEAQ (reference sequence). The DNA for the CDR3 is TGTGCCAGCAGCTTACTGGGCCGGGTTGATGGCTACACCTTC. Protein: CASSLLGRVDGYTF.

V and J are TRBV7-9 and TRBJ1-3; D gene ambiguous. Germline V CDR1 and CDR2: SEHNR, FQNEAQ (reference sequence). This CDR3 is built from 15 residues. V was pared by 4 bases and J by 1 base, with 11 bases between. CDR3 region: CASSSTYTSGNTIYF. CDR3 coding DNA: TGTGCCAGCAGCTCCACATATACGTCTGGAAACACCATATATTTT.

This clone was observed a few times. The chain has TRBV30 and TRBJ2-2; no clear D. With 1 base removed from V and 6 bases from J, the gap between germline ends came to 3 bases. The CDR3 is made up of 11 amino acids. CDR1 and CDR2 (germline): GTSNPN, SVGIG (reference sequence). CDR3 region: CAWSGAGELFF. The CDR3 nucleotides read TGTGCCTGGAGTGGGGCCGGGGAGCTGTTTTTT. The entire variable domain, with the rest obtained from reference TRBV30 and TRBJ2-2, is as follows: SQTIHQWPATLVQPVGSPLSLECTVEGTSNPNLYWYRQAAGRGLQLLFYSVGIGQISSEVPQNLSASRPQDRQFILSSKKLLLSDSGFYLCAWSGAGELFFGEGSRLTVL.

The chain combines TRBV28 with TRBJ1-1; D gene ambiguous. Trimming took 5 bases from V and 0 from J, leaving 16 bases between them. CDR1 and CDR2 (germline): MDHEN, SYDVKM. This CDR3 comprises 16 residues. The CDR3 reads CASSAPLTLMNTEAFF. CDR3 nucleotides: TGTGCCAGCAGTGCCCCATTGACACTCATGAACACTGAAGCTTTCTTT.

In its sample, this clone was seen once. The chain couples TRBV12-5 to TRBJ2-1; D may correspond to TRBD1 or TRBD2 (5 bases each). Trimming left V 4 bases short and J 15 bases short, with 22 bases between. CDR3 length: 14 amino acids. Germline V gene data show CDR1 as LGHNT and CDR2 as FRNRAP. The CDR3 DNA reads TGTGCTAGTGGTTGGGCCTCTCCGCCCGGGGACGCGTTCTTC. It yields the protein CASGWASPPGDAFF. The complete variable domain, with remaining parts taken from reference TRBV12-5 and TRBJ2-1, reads DARVTQTPRHKVTEMGQEVTMRCQPILGHNTVFWYRQTMMQGLELLAYFRNRAPLDDSGMPKDRFSAEMPDATLATLKIQPSEPRDSAVYFCASGWASPPGDAFFGPGTRLTVL.

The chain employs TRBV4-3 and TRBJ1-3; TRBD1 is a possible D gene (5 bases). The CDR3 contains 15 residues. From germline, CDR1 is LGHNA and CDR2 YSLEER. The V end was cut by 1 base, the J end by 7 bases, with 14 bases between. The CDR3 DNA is TGCGCCAGCAGCCAAGCAGGAGGGGAGGGGAACACCATATATTTT. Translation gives CASSQAGGEGNTIYF.

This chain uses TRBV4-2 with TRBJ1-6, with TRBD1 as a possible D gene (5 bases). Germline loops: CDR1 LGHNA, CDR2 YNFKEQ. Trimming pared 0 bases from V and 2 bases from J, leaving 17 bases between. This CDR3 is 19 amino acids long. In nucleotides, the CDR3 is TGTGCCAGCAGCCAAGAGTCGCGTTCGGAGGGGACCTATAATTCACCCCTCCACTTT. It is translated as CASSQESRSEGTYNSPLHF.

The CDR3 reads CASSPLTSGGDTGELFF. CDR3 coding DNA: TGTGCCAGCTCCCCATTAACTAGCGGGGGAGACACCGGGGAGCTGTTTTTT. The chain carries TRBV18 and TRBJ2-2; 11 bases line up with TRBD2. The length of the CDR3 is 17 residues. V shed 6 bases and J 3 bases; nucleotides not matched to a gene: 9. The germline gives CDR1 KGHSH, CDR2 LQKENI. The full variable domain, in which reference TRBV18 and TRBJ2-2 provide the parts outside the CDR3, is NAGVMQNPRHLVRRRGQEARLRCSPMKGHSHVYWYRQLPEEGLKFMVYLQKENIIDESGMPKERFSAEFPKEGPSILRIQQVVRGDSAAYFCASSPLTSGGDTGELFFGEGSRLTVL.

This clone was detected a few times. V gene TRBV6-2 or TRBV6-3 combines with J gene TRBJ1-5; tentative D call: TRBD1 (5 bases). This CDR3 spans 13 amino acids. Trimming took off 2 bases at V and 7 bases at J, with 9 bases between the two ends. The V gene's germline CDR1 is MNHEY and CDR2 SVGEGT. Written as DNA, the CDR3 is TGTGCCAGCAGTTACCTTGGACAACAGCCCCAGCATTTT. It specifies CASSYLGQQPQHF.

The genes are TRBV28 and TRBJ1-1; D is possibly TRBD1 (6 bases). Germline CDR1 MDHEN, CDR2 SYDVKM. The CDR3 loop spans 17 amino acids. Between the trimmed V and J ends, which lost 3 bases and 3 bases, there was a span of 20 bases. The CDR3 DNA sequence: TGTGCCAGCAGTTTGGGATATCCGGAGACAGGCGACACTGAAGCTTTCTTT. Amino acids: CASSLGYPETGDTEAFF.